The rows below give T cell receptor beta chains drawn from one sample of a study of T-cell reconstitution after alpha-beta-depleted transplantation in children. TCRdb re-called the PCR reads with MiXCR, one entry per CDR3 protein. Of some 550,000 distinct CDR3 sequences in the sample, 20% to 25% are singletons; the top ten hold 13% to 15%. Here the sequenced sample was PBMCs, mostly from graft donor cells, taken 360 days after TCRalphabeta/CD19-depleted stem cell transplant. Receptor source: a boy under three years old who had a stem cell transplant for acute myeloid leukemia, so the T cells may come from the graft donor. Both conserved end residues are part of each CDR3. D genes are given only for firm matches. Expanded clones get a size class; other rows say once, few or many, or leave the size out.

j_call	clone_size	v_call	d_call	cdr3_nt	cdr3_aa
TRBJ2-1	many	TRBV20-1	TRBD1	TGCAGTGCTGCTACAGGGGGCCTAGAGCAGTTCTTC	CSAATGGLEQFF
TRBJ1-2	-	TRBV20-1	TRBD1	TGCAGTGCTAGAGGGGACAGAGGGCCATATGGCTACACCTTC	CSARGDRGPYGYTF
TRBJ1-4	many	TRBV29-1	-	TGCAGCGCATCCACAGGGGAAAAACTGTTTTTT	CSASTGEKLFF
TRBJ1-1	many	TRBV12-3/TRBV12-4	TRBD1	TGTGCCAGCAGCCGAGGGGGCGTGGGCACTGAAGCTTTCTTT	CASSRGGVGTEAFF
TRBJ2-1	few	TRBV6-2/TRBV6-3	TRBD2	TGTGCCAGCTGGGGACTAGCAGGTGAGCAGTTCTTC	CASWGLAGEQFF
TRBJ1-5	-	TRBV6-1	-	TGTGCCAGCAGTGAAGGCGTTCTGGGCAGGGAATATCAGCCCCAGCATTTT	CASSEGVLGREYQPQHF
TRBJ2-7	few	TRBV12-3/TRBV12-4	-	TGTGCCAGCAGCCGCTACAGGATACCCCACGAGCAGTACTTC	CASSRYRIPHEQYF
TRBJ2-7	-	TRBV10-3	-	TGTGCCATCAGTGAGGTGGGGACCAACTCCTACGAGCAGTACTTC	CAISEVGTNSYEQYF
TRBJ2-2	many	TRBV28	-	TGTGCCAGCAGTTTTGGAGGACACGTGAACACCGGGGAGCTGTTTTTT	CASSFGGHVNTGELFF
TRBJ2-2	many	TRBV4-2	-	TGTGCCAGCAGCCAACGAGAAAAGCGGCCGGGCACCGGGGAGCTGTTTTTT	CASSQREKRPGTGELFF
TRBJ2-4	-	TRBV7-2	-	TGTGCCAGCAGCCCTCCCGGAGGCGGACTAGCCAAAAACATTCAGTACTTC	CASSPPGGGLAKNIQYF
TRBJ1-2	-	TRBV5-1	-	TGCGCCAGCAGCGACGACGGCAACTATGGCTACACCTTC	CASSDDGNYGYTF
TRBJ2-3	few	TRBV25-1	-	TGTGCCAGCAGTGGGGGCAACACAGATACGCAGTATTTT	CASSGGNTDTQYF
TRBJ1-5	few	TRBV28	-	TGTGCCAGCAATTGGGCGGGGGAATACGGCAATCAGCCCCAGCATTTT	CASNWAGEYGNQPQHF
TRBJ2-7	-	TRBV20-1	-	TGCAGTGCTAGAGACGCTCAGTGGGCGAACGTCTACGAGCAGTACTTC	CSARDAQWANVYEQYF
TRBJ2-2	-	TRBV14	-	TGTGCCAGCAGCCAAGTTAACGCGAACACCGGGGAGCTGTTTTTT	CASSQVNANTGELFF
TRBJ1-6	many	TRBV12-3/TRBV12-4	-	TGTGCCAGCAACCGGGACGGTCTCTATAATTCACCCCTCCACTTT	CASNRDGLYNSPLHF
TRBJ2-3	-	TRBV6-1	TRBD1	TGTGCCAGCAGCGGACAGGGTCTAGCCACAGATACGCAGTATTTT	CASSGQGLATDTQYF
TRBJ2-7	few	TRBV7-2	TRBD2	TGTGCCAGCAGCTTAGTCGGGGGGGCTCCCTACGAGCAGTACTTC	CASSLVGGAPYEQYF
TRBJ1-1	few	TRBV20-1	-	TGCAGTGCTAAAGGCAGCCCGAACACTGAAGCTTTCTTT	CSAKGSPNTEAFF
TRBJ2-2	many	TRBV20-1	TRBD2	TGCAGTGCTACCCCCCTTAAGGGCGGGGGGGAAACCGGGGAGCTGTTTTTT	CSATPLKGGGETGELFF
TRBJ2-5	few	TRBV5-6	-	TGTGCCAGCAGCTTCTGGACAAACCCCCGGGAGACCCAGTACTTC	CASSFWTNPRETQYF
TRBJ2-2	many	TRBV7-9	TRBD1	TGTGCCAGCAGCTTACAGGGGGACACCGGGGAGCTGTTTTTT	CASSLQGDTGELFF
TRBJ2-1	-	TRBV6-1	TRBD1	TGTGCCAGCAGGGCGTTGGGACAGGGACCCTACAATGAGCAGTTCTTC	CASRALGQGPYNEQFF
TRBJ2-2	-	TRBV12-3/TRBV12-4	-	TGTGCCAGCAGTTTTTTAGGGCGTGTAGCCGGGGAGCTGTTTTTT	CASSFLGRVAGELFF
TRBJ2-6	-	TRBV6-2/TRBV6-3	-	TGTGCCAGCAGTCCTACCCGGCGTGGGGCCAACGTCCTGACTTTC	CASSPTRRGANVLTF
TRBJ1-3	many	TRBV7-2	TRBD1	TGTGCCAGCAGCTTGCAGGGGGCGAGGGGAAACACCATATATTTT	CASSLQGARGNTIYF
TRBJ1-4	-	TRBV7-9	-	TGTGCCAGCAGCTTAGGGTTGGCTGCAACTAATGAAAAACTGTTTTTT	CASSLGLAATNEKLFF
TRBJ2-2	many	TRBV28	TRBD1	TGTGCCAGCAGTTCCACAGGGGAAAGTGGGGAGCTGTTTTTT	CASSSTGESGELFF
TRBJ2-5	-	TRBV12-3/TRBV12-4	TRBD1	TGTGCCAGCAGGGCGACAGGGCGGGAGACCCAGTACTTC	CASRATGRETQYF
TRBJ2-2	many	TRBV7-7	-	TGTGCCAGCAGCTTAGGGACAGACACCGGGGAGCTGTTTTTT	CASSLGTDTGELFF
TRBJ1-1	-	TRBV28	TRBD1	TGTGCCAGCAGTTTACGGTACGCGCAGGGGGCCGCTGAAGCTTTCTTT	CASSLRYAQGAAEAFF
TRBJ2-1	many	TRBV5-1	-	TGCGCCAGCAGCTTGATATCAGGGGCCCTTTCAAATGAGCAGTTCTTC	CASSLISGALSNEQFF
TRBJ2-3	-	TRBV5-5	-	TGTGCCAGCAGCTTGGGTTTGGCTACCCGCACAGATACGCAGTATTTT	CASSLGLATRTDTQYF
TRBJ1-1	-	TRBV29-1	-	TGCAGCGTTAACGAGAACACTGAAGCTTTCTTT	CSVNENTEAFF
TRBJ2-2	once	TRBV24-1	TRBD1	TGTGCCACCAGTGACATGACAGGGGGGCTCGACACCGGGGAGCTGTTTTTT	CATSDMTGGLDTGELFF
TRBJ2-4	many	TRBV10-3	-	TGTGCCATCAGTGATATAGGACACTCGGGGGTAGACATTCAGTACTTC	CAISDIGHSGVDIQYF
TRBJ2-7	few	TRBV20-1	TRBD1	TGCAGTGCTAAGAGAGGACAGGGACGGAGCGAGCAGTACTTC	CSAKRGQGRSEQYF
TRBJ1-4	-	TRBV28	-	TGTGCCAGCAGTTCACAAGCAACTAATGAAAAACTGTTTTTT	CASSSQATNEKLFF
TRBJ2-5	-	TRBV3-1	-	TGTGCCATCTGTTCCCCTCCCAGGCCATCAGGACGGGGAGAGACCCAGTACTTC	CAICSPPRPSGRGETQYF
TRBJ1-2	few	TRBV29-1	TRBD1	TGCAGCGTGCGGACAGGGGTGGACTATGGCTACACCTTC	CSVRTGVDYGYTF
TRBJ2-1	many	TRBV5-1	-	TGCGCCAGCAGCATTTTTTCCCGGGACTTCCCCGGGAATGAGCAGTTCTTC	CASSIFSRDFPGNEQFF
TRBJ1-5	few	TRBV20-1	TRBD1	TGCAGTGCTAGAGGGGGACAGGGGGCAAATCAGCCCCAGCATTTT	CSARGGQGANQPQHF
TRBJ1-1	-	TRBV25-1	-	TGTGCCAGTGCGAAATTCGGGACTGAAGCTTTCTTT	CASAKFGTEAFF
TRBJ2-3	many	TRBV6-5	TRBD1	TGTGCCAGCAGTTTGGGACAGAGACCAGATACGCAGTATTTT	CASSLGQRPDTQYF
TRBJ2-5	-	TRBV15	TRBD1	TGTGCCACCAGCAGCAACTCGGGACAGGGGACAGAGACCCAGTACTTC	CATSSNSGQGTETQYF
TRBJ2-3	many	TRBV3-1	-	TGTGCCAGCAGCCCCGGACGGACAGATACGCAGTATTTT	CASSPGRTDTQYF
TRBJ2-1	-	TRBV20-1	TRBD2	TGCAGTGCTAGGGGGACTAGCGGGCCCCGCGAGCAGTTCTTC	CSARGTSGPREQFF
TRBJ1-2	-	TRBV29-1	-	TGCAGCGTTCCGGGCACGGATCGCGACGATGGCTACACCTTC	CSVPGTDRDDGYTF
TRBJ1-1	many	TRBV12-3/TRBV12-4	-	TGTGCCAGCAGTCCATGGGCCACTGAAGCTTTCTTT	CASSPWATEAFF
TRBJ2-5	few	TRBV29-1	TRBD1	TGCAGCGAAGGGACAGCTGGAGGCGAGACCCAGTACTTC	CSEGTAGGETQYF
TRBJ2-1	-	TRBV25-1	TRBD2	TGTGCCAGCAGTGACGGACTAGCGGACTACAATGAGCAGTTCTTC	CASSDGLADYNEQFF
TRBJ2-1	few	TRBV5-5	-	TGTGCCAGCAGACCTGCTTGGGATGAGCAGTTCTTC	CASRPAWDEQFF
TRBJ1-5	few	TRBV7-6	-	TGTCCGAGGTGGAGGGAGGGGGGCAATCAGCCCCAGCATTTT	CPRWREGGNQPQHF
TRBJ2-3	-	TRBV4-1	-	TGCGCCAGCAGCCGCCAACACACAGATACGCAGTATTTT	CASSRQHTDTQYF
TRBJ2-1	few	TRBV7-2	TRBD2	TGTGCCAGCAGCTTACCTCTAGCGGCGTTCAATGAGCAGTTCTTC	CASSLPLAAFNEQFF